This record covers a single T cell receptor (beta chain). Its target is unknown. This record comes from a study of blood T cells in healthy people across ages. For the second PCR, which ran for 7 to 11 cycles, a sample-barcoded 5' primer and a J-beta primer mix were used. Using its own MiXCR run on the 5' RACE reads, TCRdb lists one record per CDR3 protein. The sample lists fewer than 750,000 distinct CDR3 sequences, about 51% occurring once. Findings of the study overall: The unsorted PBMCs prevented any conclusive comparison of naive versus antigen-experienced cells. Long-lived donors carried more naive CD4+ cells and greater diversity than aged donors. As age increased, TCR beta diversity per million T cells fell in a roughly linear fashion.

Trimming pared 0 bases from V and 3 bases from J, leaving 11 bases between. The germline CDR1 and CDR2 sequences are LGHNA and YNFKEQ. The CDR3 runs to 16 residues. The chain combines TRBV4-2 with TRBJ1-4; D is possibly TRBD1 (6 bases). The sequencing input was blood. The TCR sequence derives from a woman aged 80 or older in good health. The CDR3 DNA reads as TGTGCCAGCAGCCAAGAAGCGGCAGGGGCTAATGAAAAACTGTTTTTT. Translation: CASSQEAAGANEKLFF.